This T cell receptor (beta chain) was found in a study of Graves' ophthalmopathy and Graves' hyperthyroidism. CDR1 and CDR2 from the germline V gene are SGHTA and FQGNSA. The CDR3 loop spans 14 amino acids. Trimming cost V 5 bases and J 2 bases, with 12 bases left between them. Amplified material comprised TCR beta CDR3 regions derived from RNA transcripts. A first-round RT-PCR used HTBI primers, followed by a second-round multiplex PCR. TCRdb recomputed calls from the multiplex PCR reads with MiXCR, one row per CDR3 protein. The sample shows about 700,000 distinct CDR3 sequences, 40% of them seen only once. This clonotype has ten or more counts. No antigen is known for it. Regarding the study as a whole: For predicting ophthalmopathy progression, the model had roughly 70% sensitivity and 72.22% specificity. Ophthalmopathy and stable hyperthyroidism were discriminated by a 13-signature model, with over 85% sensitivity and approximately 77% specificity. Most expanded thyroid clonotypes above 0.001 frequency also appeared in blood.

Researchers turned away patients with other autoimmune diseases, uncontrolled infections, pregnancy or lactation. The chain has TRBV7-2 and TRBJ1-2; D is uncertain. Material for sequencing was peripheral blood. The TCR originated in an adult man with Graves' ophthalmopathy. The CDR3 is CASSQTPPNYGYTF. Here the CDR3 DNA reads TGTGCCAGCAGCCAAACCCCGCCCAACTATGGCTACACCTTC. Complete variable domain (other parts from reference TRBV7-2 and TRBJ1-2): GAGVSQSPSNKVTEKGKDVELRCDPISGHTALYWYRQSLGQGLEFLIYFQGNSAPDKSGLPSDRFSAERTGGSVSTLTIQRTQQEDSAVYLCASSQTPPNYGYTFGSGTRLTVV.